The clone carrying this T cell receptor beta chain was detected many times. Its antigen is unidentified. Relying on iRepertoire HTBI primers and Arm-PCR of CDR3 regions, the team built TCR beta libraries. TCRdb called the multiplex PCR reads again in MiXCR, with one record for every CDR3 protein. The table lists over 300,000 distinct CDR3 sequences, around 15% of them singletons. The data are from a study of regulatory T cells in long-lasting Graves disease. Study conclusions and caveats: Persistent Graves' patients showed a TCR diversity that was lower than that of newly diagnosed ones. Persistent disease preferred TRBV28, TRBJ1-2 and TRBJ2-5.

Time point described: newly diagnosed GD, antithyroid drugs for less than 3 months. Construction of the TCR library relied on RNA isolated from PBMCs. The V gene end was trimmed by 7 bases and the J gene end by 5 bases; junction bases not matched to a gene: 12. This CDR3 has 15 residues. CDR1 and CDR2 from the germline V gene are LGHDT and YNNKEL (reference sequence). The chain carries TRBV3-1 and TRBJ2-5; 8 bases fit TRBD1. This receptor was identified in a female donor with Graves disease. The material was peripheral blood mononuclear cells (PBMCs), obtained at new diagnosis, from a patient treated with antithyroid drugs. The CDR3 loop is CASTQGQAWGETQYF. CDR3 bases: TGTGCCAGCACCCAGGGACAGGCCTGGGGGGAGACCCAGTACTTC.